This is a list of T cell receptor beta chains from one sample in a study of T cells after yellow fever vaccination. TCRdb passed the 5' RACE reads through MiXCR, listing each CDR3 protein once. The table includes more than 110,000 distinct CDR3 sequences, under 7% detected once. Sequenced material: CD4+ T cells sorted from PBMCs, taken 10 days after the yellow fever booster vaccination. Source of these receptors: a man younger than 40 who received the YFV17D yellow fever vaccine. CDR3s include the opening cysteine and the closing phenylalanine or tryptophan. Fields, in order: J gene, clone size, V gene, D gene, CDR3 DNA, CDR3 protein. The D gene is left open where the match is weak. Size values are once, few and many counts, or a class for expanded clones, and some rows have none.

TRBJ1-1 | many | TRBV5-1 | NA | TGCGCCAGCAGCTTGGTTGGGGCAATGTACACTGAAGCTTTCTTT | CASSLVGAMYTEAFF
TRBJ2-7 | many | TRBV30 | NA | TGTGCCTGGAGTGAAGGGTACGAGCAGTACTTC | CAWSEGYEQYF
TRBJ2-3 | many | TRBV6-5 | NA | TGTGCCAGCAGCAAAGGGGGGAGACTAGTCGGTTTGCGAGATACGCAGTATTTT | CASSKGGRLVGLRDTQYF
TRBJ2-7 | many | TRBV7-8 | TRBD1 | TGTGCCAGCAGCTTTTATGCCAGGACAGGGACCTACGAGCAGTACTTC | CASSFYARTGTYEQYF
TRBJ1-5 | many | TRBV7-9 | NA | TGTGCCAGCAGCTTAGGAAAAGGTGGTTCTAAGCCCCAGCATTTT | CASSLGKGGSKPQHF
TRBJ1-5 | many | TRBV20-1 | NA | TGCAGTGCTAGAGGACAGCTTAGCAATCAGCCCCAGCATTTT | CSARGQLSNQPQHF
TRBJ2-1 | many | TRBV14 | NA | TGTGCCAGCAGCAAACAGGGTTCCTCAATTCATGAGCAGTTCTTC | CASSKQGSSIHEQFF
TRBJ2-7 | few | TRBV5-4 | TRBD2 | TGTGCCAGCAGCTTGGTAGGTAGCGGGGACTACGAGCAGTACTTC | CASSLVGSGDYEQYF
TRBJ1-6 | few | TRBV12-3/TRBV12-4 | TRBD1 | TGTGCCAGCAGTTTGGGGACAGGGGGCCACAATTCACCCCTCCACTTT | CASSLGTGGHNSPLHF
TRBJ2-5 | many | TRBV7-2 | TRBD2 | TGTGCCAGCAGCTTAGACGGCGGGAGGGCCGTCGAGACCCAGTACTTC | CASSLDGGRAVETQYF
TRBJ2-1 | many | TRBV11-2 | TRBD1 | TGTGCCAGCAGCTGGGGACAGGGTACTGCTCATGAGCAGTTCTTC | CASSWGQGTAHEQFF
TRBJ2-7 | few | TRBV18 | NA | TGTGCCAGCTCACGGCCGCCCCAAGCCGGGACAAGGCCCAGCGAGCAGTACTTC | CASSRPPQAGTRPSEQYF
TRBJ2-5 | many | TRBV5-1 | TRBD2 | TGCGCCAGCAGCGGCGGGAGTGAGACCCAGTACTTC | CASSGGSETQYF
TRBJ2-3 | many | TRBV20-1 | NA | TGCAGTGCTAGAGGTGGCCGGATGGGGGCAGATACGCAGTATTTT | CSARGGRMGADTQYF
TRBJ1-1 | few | TRBV14 | TRBD1 | TGTGCCAGCAGCCAAGATCTGGGACAGGGGGACACTGAAGCTTTCTTT | CASSQDLGQGDTEAFF
TRBJ2-1 | many | TRBV28 | NA | TGTGCCAGCAGTTTGTCTCTAGACAGACTGACTGAGCAGTTCTTC | CASSLSLDRLTEQFF
TRBJ2-3 | many | TRBV4-3 | NA | TGCGCCAGCAGCCAAGAAATACCCGGGACTCCACCTCCAGATACGCAGTATTTT | CASSQEIPGTPPPDTQYF
TRBJ2-7 | NA | TRBV19 | TRBD2 | TGTGCCAGTAGTATCTCAACCCGACCAGCCGGGACTAGCGGTTACTCCTACGAGCAGTACTTC | CASSISTRPAGTSGYSYEQYF
TRBJ1-5 | NA | TRBV18 | NA | TGTGCCAGCTCACCAAGGGGGTTGAGCAATCAGCCCCAGCATTTT | CASSPRGLSNQPQHF
TRBJ2-5 | many | TRBV10-3 | NA | TGTGCCATCAGTGAACGGGAAGAGACCCAGTACTTC | CAISEREETQYF
TRBJ2-7 | many | TRBV6-1 | NA | TGTGCCAGCAGTGTTTTATACGAGCAGTACTTC | CASSVLYEQYF
TRBJ2-1 | many | TRBV6-2/TRBV6-3 | NA | TGTGCCAGCAGACTCCCTCTGAATTACAATGAGCAGTTCTTC | CASRLPLNYNEQFF
TRBJ2-5 | many | TRBV28 | NA | TGTGCCAGCAGTTTATGGACAGGAAGACAAGAGACCCAGTACTTC | CASSLWTGRQETQYF
TRBJ2-3 | many | TRBV23-1 | NA | TGCGCAGACAGGACTACGCGCAGGGAGAAGTCTACAGATACGCAGTATTTT | CADRTTRREKSTDTQYF
TRBJ2-3 | few | TRBV7-6 | NA | TGTGCCAGCAGCTTTACCGCTCGTGATACGCAGTATTTT | CASSFTARDTQYF
TRBJ2-7 | many | TRBV7-2 | NA | TGTGCCAGCAGCTTAGGGATAGCCTACTACGAGCAGTACTTC | CASSLGIAYYEQYF
TRBJ1-6 | NA | TRBV5-1 | TRBD1 | TGCGCCAGCAGTACGTTCGGGACAGATAATTCACCCCTCCACTTT | CASSTFGTDNSPLHF
TRBJ2-5 | NA | TRBV20-1 | NA | TGCAGTGCTAGAGATCCTCGGCGAGAGACCCAGTACTTC | CSARDPRRETQYF
TRBJ2-2 | NA | TRBV4-1 | NA | TGCGCCAGCAGCCCGGGGCTGCGCACCTGGGAGCTGTTTTTT | CASSPGLRTWELFF